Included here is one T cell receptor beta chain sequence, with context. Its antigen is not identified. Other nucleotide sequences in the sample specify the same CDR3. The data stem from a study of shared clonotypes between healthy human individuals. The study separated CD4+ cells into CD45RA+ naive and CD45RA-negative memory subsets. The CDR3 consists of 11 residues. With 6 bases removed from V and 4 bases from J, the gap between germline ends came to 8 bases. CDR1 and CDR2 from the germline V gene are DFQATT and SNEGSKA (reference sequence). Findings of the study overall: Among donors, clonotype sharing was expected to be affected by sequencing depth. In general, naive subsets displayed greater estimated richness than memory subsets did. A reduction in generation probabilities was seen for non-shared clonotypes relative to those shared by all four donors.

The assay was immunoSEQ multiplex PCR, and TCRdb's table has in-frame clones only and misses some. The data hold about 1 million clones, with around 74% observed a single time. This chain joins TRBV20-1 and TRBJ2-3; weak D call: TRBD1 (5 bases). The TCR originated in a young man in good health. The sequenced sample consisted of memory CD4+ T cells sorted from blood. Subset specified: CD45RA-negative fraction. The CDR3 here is CSARGSDTQYF. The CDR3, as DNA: TGCAGTGCAAGGGGTTCAGATACGCAGTATTTT.